Below, 28 T cell receptor beta chains from the same sample are listed, as sequenced in a study of tissue T cells after allogeneic stem cell transplantation. TCRdb keeps only in-frame clones here, not all; method: immunoSEQ multiplex PCR. The sample comprises about 48,000 clones, approximately 73% of which are singletons, and roughly 0.66% rests with the top ten. Sequences were obtained from sorted cells pooled from one or two spleens. The receptors were sampled from a pool of C57BL/6 mice in good health.

In the case of this clone: The genes and germline here are from mouse. The CDR3 extends 1 residue past the end of the read, so its final part is completed from the germline J gene. The chain links TRBV1 to TRBJ1-4; the D is unclear. CDR1 is NSQYPW, CDR2 LRSPGD, per germline (reference sequence). The CDR3 totals 15 residues. V was clipped by 2 bases and J by 0 bases, with 7 bases between them. The CDR3 bases that were read are TGCACCTGCAGTGCATCAGCCTTTTCCAACGAAAGATTATTT. This encodes CTCSASAFSNERLF. The whole CDR3 sequence is CTCSASAFSNERLFF.

This clone was observed a single time. The genes are named according to mouse. With the read ending 1 residue before the CDR3 end, the germline J gene is used to fill in that end. The rearrangement joins TRBV31 to TRBJ2-5, with TRBD2 matching 10 bases. The CDR3 extends over 14 amino acids. From germline, CDR1 is GKSSPN and CDR2 SITVG. Losses at the gene ends were 6 bases for V and 1 base for J; bases not matched to a gene: 4. CDR3 residues: CACSTGGDQDTQYF. The part of the CDR3 DNA that was read is TGTGCCTGTTCCACTGGGGGGGACCAAGACACCCAGTAC.

Remarks on this clone: Germline and genes here are mouse. The sequence runs out 1 residue before the end of the CDR3; the remainder is reconstructed from the germline J gene. The chain combines TRBV13-2 with TRBJ2-5; TRBD1 is a possible D gene (6 bases). The CDR3 spans 13 residues. Germline V lookup: CDR1 NNHNN, CDR2 SYGAGS (reference sequence). V lost 0 bases to trimming and J lost 4 bases, with 6 bases between them. The CDR3 is CASGDGTEDTQYF. CDR3 DNA, as far as it was read: TGTGCCAGCGGTGATGGGACAGAAGACACCCAGTAC.

A note on this clone: The genes and germline here are from mouse. CDR3 sequence reads: CASRRQANTGQLYF. Partial CDR3 DNA: TGTGCCAGCAGACGACAAGCAAACACCGGGCAGCTCTAC. V usage is TRBV19 and J usage is TRBJ2-2; D unresolved. Read sequence stops 1 residue before the CDR3 end, and the germline J gene provides the missing end. CDR1 is FNHDT and CDR2 is SITEND in the germline V gene (reference sequence). The CDR3 has 14 residues. V dropped 5 bases and J dropped 0 bases, with 8 bases sitting between them.

A remark on this clone: All gene names here are mouse names. The read ends 1 residue before the CDR3 terminus; that terminus is restored from the germline J gene. The chain carries TRBV31 and TRBJ2-5, with D hard to call. Germline loops: CDR1 GKSSPN, CDR2 SITVG. The CDR3 consists of 11 residues. The ends were cut back, 2 bases at V and 4 bases at J, with 4 bases in the middle. The covered CDR3 bases are TGTGCCTGGAGTTTCAAAGACACCCAGTAC. Translated, it gives CAWSFKDTQY. The entire CDR3 is CAWSFKDTQYF. Using reference TRBV31 and TRBJ2-5 for the parts outside the CDR3, the full variable domain is AQTIHQWPVAEIKAVGSPLSLGCTIKGKSSPNLYWYWQATGGTLQQLFYSITVGQVESVVQLNLSASRPKDDQFILSTEKLLLSHSGFYLCAWSFKDTQYFGPGTRLLVL.

This clone has only a few counts. The genes and germline here are from mouse. The missing CDR3 end, 1 residue past where the read stops, is filled in from the germline J gene. This sequence joins TRBV13-2 and TRBJ1-3, with TRBD1 as a possible D gene (6 bases). The CDR3 has 16 residues. With 0 bases removed from V and 0 bases from J, the gap between germline ends came to 10 bases. Germline V gene sequence: CDR1 NNHNN, CDR2 SYGAGS (reference sequence). The CDR3 region is CASGDEGHPSGNTLYF. The sequenced CDR3 bases are TGTGCCAGCGGTGATGAGGGACATCCTTCTGGAAATACGCTCTAT.

With regard to this clone: Gene and germline names: mouse. From the germline J gene comes the end of the CDR3, since the read stops 1 residue before it. The chain recombines TRBV26 with TRBJ2-7, with 12 bases that match TRBD2. The trim removed 6 bases at V and 2 bases at J, leaving 2 bases unmatched. Germline loops: CDR1 KGHPV, CDR2 FQNQEV (reference sequence). CDR3 length equals 14 residues. The sequenced part of the CDR3 DNA is TGTGCCAGCAGACGGGACTGGGGGGCCTATGAACAGTAC. Translation: CASRRDWGAYEQY. The whole CDR3 is CASRRDWGAYEQYF. Combining the CDR3 with reference TRBV26 and TRBJ2-7 gives the whole variable domain NSKVIQTPRYLVKGQGQKAKMRCIPEKGHPVVFWYQQNKNNEFKFLINFQNQEVLQQIDMTEKRFSAECPSNSPCSLEIQSSEAGDSALYLCASRRDWGAYEQYFGPGTRLTVL.

Worth noting for this clone: The gene names here belong to mouse. The read ends 1 residue shy of where the CDR3 ends; the end is completed using the germline J gene. The chain has TRBV2 and TRBJ2-2, with a tentative D call TRBD2 (5 bases). This CDR3 region has 14 residues. Germline V gives CDR1 LGHNA, CDR2 YSYQKL. V was trimmed by 2 bases and J by 3 bases, leaving 7 bases between them. The sequenced CDR3 bases are TGTGCCAGCAGCCAATCCTGGGACACCGGGCAGCTCTAC. It specifies CASSQSWDTGQLY. The complete CDR3 sequence is CASSQSWDTGQLYF.

This clone was detected once. Mouse gene names apply. The CDR3 end lies 1 residue beyond the end of the read and is filled in from the germline J gene. This chain joins TRBV19 and TRBJ2-1, with 7 bases matching TRBD1. The junction had 4 bases not matched to a gene; V was cut back by 5 bases and J by 2 bases. The CDR3 loop spans 14 amino acids. Germline CDR1 reads FNHDT; CDR2 reads SITEND (reference sequence). CDR3 bases read: TGTGCCAGCAGCCATGACAGGGACTATGCTGAGCAGTTC. Its protein product is CASSHDRDYAEQF. The CDR3 reads in full as CASSHDRDYAEQFF.

Remarks on this clone: Gene names refer to mouse genes. Read coverage stops 1 residue before the CDR3 terminus; the germline J gene supplies the remainder. This chain links TRBV14 with TRBJ2-5; 9 bases map to TRBD1. From germline, CDR1 is SGHDT and CDR2 FRDEAV. This CDR3 has 14 residues. V was clipped by 5 bases and J by 6 bases; unmatched bases: 7. The part of the CDR3 DNA that was read is TGTGCCAGCAGGCAACAGGGGGCGCGGGACACCCAGTAC. Residues: CASRQQGARDTQY. The CDR3 as a whole reads CASRQQGARDTQYF.

This clone was picked up one time. Gene names are the mouse ones. The read ends 1 residue before the CDR3 terminus; that terminus is restored from the germline J gene. This rearrangement joins TRBV4 to TRBJ2-5, with 8 positions matching TRBD1. This CDR3 has 14 amino acids. After removal of 5 bases from V and 6 bases from J, the junction contained 7 bases not matched to a gene. Germline CDR1 LGHDT, CDR2 YNNKQL (reference sequence). CDR3 DNA (partial): TGTGCCAGCAGCCCTCAGGGGGCGGGGGACACCCAGTAC. It yields the protein CASSPQGAGDTQY. The whole CDR3 reads CASSPQGAGDTQYF.

This clone was counted once. The genes are named according to mouse. CDR3 DNA, as far as it was read: TGTGCCTGGAGTTGGCGGGGCACAGAAGTCTTC. Translated, it gives CAWSWRGTEVF. The whole CDR3 reads CAWSWRGTEVFF. The chain joins TRBV31 to TRBJ1-1; D remains unclear. The read halts 1 residue ahead of the CDR3 end, with the missing end drawn from the germline J gene. Germline lookup yields CDR1 GKSSPN and CDR2 SITVG. V gave up 2 bases and J gave up 4 bases, with 8 bases separating them. CDR3 length equals 12 residues.

For this clone: Gene names and germline match the mouse. The CDR3 end lies 1 residue beyond the end of the read and is filled in from the germline J gene. This chain joins TRBV3 and TRBJ1-3; no clear D. Trimming shortened V by 1 base and J by 0 bases, and 7 bases separated the two germline ends. The length of the CDR3 is 15 residues. Germline CDR1 is SNHLY and CDR2 is FYNGKV (reference sequence). This CDR3 is CASSLVGNSGNTLYF. The DNA read from the CDR3 is TGTGCCAGCAGCTTAGTAGGGAATTCTGGAAATACGCTCTAT.

As regards this clone: Any gene name here is a mouse gene name. The read terminates 1 residue before the CDR3 end, so the remaining end is supplied by the germline J gene. This chain uses TRBV31 with TRBJ2-1, with 10 positions matching TRBD2. The CDR3 contains 16 residues. Germline assignment: CDR1 GKSSPN and CDR2 SITVG. V shed 3 bases, J shed 0 bases, and the junction held 5 bases outside the gene matches. The chain's CDR3 is CAWSRTGGYNYAEQFF. The DNA read from the CDR3 is TGTGCCTGGAGCAGGACTGGGGGATATAACTATGCTGAGCAGTTC.

This clone was found once. These gene names are mouse names. The CDR3 end falls 1 residue outside the read, so it is completed with the germline J gene. The chain links TRBV13-2 to TRBJ2-2; the D gene could be TRBD1 or TRBD2 (5 bases each). V was cut by 5 bases and J by 4 bases, with 12 bases left in between. The CDR3 has 14 amino acids. Germline V gives CDR1 NNHNN, CDR2 SYGAGS (reference sequence). This CDR3 is CASGRGTGTGQLYF. The CDR3 bases that were read are TGTGCCAGCGGCCGGGGGACGGGCACCGGGCAGCTCTAC.

About this clone: The listed genes are named as in mouse. Read coverage stops 1 residue before the CDR3 terminus; the germline J gene supplies the remainder. At the DNA level, this CDR3 is encoded by other sequences in the same sample as well. J is TRBJ2-2 and V is TRBV13-3, with a tentative D call TRBD2 (6 bases). This CDR3 is 15 amino acids long. CDR1 is NNHDY and CDR2 is SYVADS in the germline V gene. Trimming cost V 2 bases and J 0 bases, with 8 bases left between them. The sequenced CDR3 bases are TGTGCCAGCAGTGAACGGGGGGCAAACACCGGGCAGCTCTAC. It is translated as CASSERGANTGQLY. The whole CDR3 sequence is CASSERGANTGQLYF.

Remarks on this clone: Gene names and germline refer to mouse. Read sequence stops 1 residue before the CDR3 end, and the germline J gene provides the missing end. The gene calls are TRBV12-1 and TRBJ2-3, with 10 bases lining up with TRBD2. V was clipped by 4 bases and J by 0 bases; unmatched bases: 6. CDR1 is SGHSN, CDR2 HYEKVE, per germline. The CDR3 loop spans 16 amino acids. CDR3 DNA (partial): TGTGCCAGCTCCCTACTGGGGGGGACTAGTGCAGAAACGCTGTAT. Its translation is CASSLLGGTSAETLY. The entire CDR3 protein reads CASSLLGGTSAETLYF.

As to this clone: Here the gene names and germline are mouse. The read stops 1 residue short of the end of the CDR3; the missing end is completed from the germline J gene. This chain joins TRBV20 and TRBJ1-1; TRBD1 might be the D (5 bases). Germline V CDR1 and CDR2: GFQATS, STVNSAI. The CDR3 covers 13 residues. With 0 bases removed from V and 0 bases from J, the gap between germline ends came to 5 bases. The sequenced part of the CDR3 DNA is TGTGGTGCTAGGGAGGGACAGAACACAGAAGTCTTC. Its translation is CGAREGQNTEVF. The complete CDR3 protein is CGAREGQNTEVFF.

Concerning this clone itself: The genes are named according to mouse. The read ends 1 residue before the CDR3 terminus; that terminus is restored from the germline J gene. This chain connects TRBV12-1 to TRBJ2-5; D perhaps matches TRBD1 (6 bases). Germline assignment: CDR1 SGHSN and CDR2 HYEKVE. V was trimmed by 0 bases and J by 4 bases, leaving 7 bases between them. The CDR3 spans 13 residues. This CDR3 reads CASSLWDKDTQYF. CDR3 DNA (partial): TGTGCCAGCTCTCTCTGGGACAAAGACACCCAGTAC.

Note on this clone: A read error may account for a junction end that differs from germline. These gene names are mouse names. With the read ending 1 residue before the CDR3 end, the germline J gene is used to fill in that end. The V and J genes are TRBV1 and TRBJ1-1; 8 bases agree with TRBD1. The CDR3 totals 12 residues. Germline loops: CDR1 NSQYPW, CDR2 LRSPGD (reference sequence). The CDR3 protein is CTCSARGTGVFF. The CDR3 bases that were read are TGCACCTGCAGTGCGAGGGGGACAGGAGTCTTC.

Of note for this clone: Mouse germline and gene names are used. The read ends 1 residue shy of where the CDR3 ends; the end is completed using the germline J gene. The rearrangement joins TRBV13-3 to TRBJ2-3; 9 nucleotides match TRBD1. Per germline, CDR1 NNHDY and CDR2 SYVADS. V shed 3 bases, J shed 0 bases, and the junction held 2 bases outside the gene matches. The CDR3 loop spans 15 amino acids. The CDR3 DNA, read in part, is TGTGCCAGCAGTGGGACAGGGGCTAGTGCAGAAACGCTGTAT. Amino acid sequence: CASSGTGASAETLY. The complete CDR3 protein is CASSGTGASAETLYF.

Concerning this clone: Any gene name here is a mouse gene name. Other DNA sequences in the sample encode the same CDR3. The CDR3 bases that were read are TGTGCCAGCAGCCCTCGTATTTCCAACGAAAGATTATTT. Protein product: CASSPRISNERLF. In full, the CDR3 is CASSPRISNERLFF. The V call is TRBV5, the J call TRBJ1-4; unclear D gene. The read comes to an end 1 residue before the CDR3 does, leaving the germline J gene to fill in the end. Germline V lookup: CDR1 LGHNA, CDR2 YNLKQL (reference sequence). The CDR3 is 14 amino acids. V was cut by 4 bases and J by 0 bases, with 6 bases left in between.

A single count supports this clone. Genes and germline come from the mouse. The read ends 1 residue before the CDR3 terminus; that terminus is restored from the germline J gene. J is TRBJ2-4 and V is TRBV26; 8 nucleotides match TRBD1. The CDR3 is made up of 14 amino acids. Germline trimming cut 2 bases from V and 7 bases from J; bases unmatched to any gene: 5. The V gene's germline CDR1 is KGHPV and CDR2 FQNQEV (reference sequence). CDR3 bases read: TGTGCCAGCAGTCTGGACAGGGGAGGCGACACCTTGTAC. Encoded protein: CASSLDRGGDTLY. The whole CDR3 protein is CASSLDRGGDTLYF.

Note on this clone: Gene names follow the mouse nomenclature. CDR3 sequence reads: CASSQETGAYEQYF. The CDR3 bases that were read are TGTGCCAGCAGCCAAGAGACAGGGGCCTATGAACAGTAC. The chain combines TRBV5 with TRBJ2-7, with 8 nucleotides matching TRBD1. The CDR3 extends 1 residue past the end of the read, so its final part is completed from the germline J gene. The CDR3 covers 14 residues. CDR1 and CDR2 (germline): LGHNA, YNLKQL (reference sequence). V lost 0 bases to trimming and J lost 2 bases; unmatched junction nucleotides: 0.

This clone came up a few times. Gene and germline names: mouse. The CDR3 end lies 1 residue beyond the end of the read and is filled in from the germline J gene. The V gene is TRBV4, the J gene TRBJ1-2; D possibly corresponds to TRBD1 (5 bases). V dropped 5 bases and J dropped 0 bases, with 10 bases sitting between them. The CDR3 has 14 residues. Germline-derived CDR1 and CDR2 are LGHDT and YNNKQL (reference sequence). The CDR3 here is CASSPTASNSDYTF. The CDR3 DNA, read in part, is TGTGCCAGCAGCCCGACAGCCTCAAACTCCGACTACACC. Combining the CDR3 with reference TRBV4 and TRBJ1-2 gives the whole variable domain ETAVFQTPNYHVTQVGNEVSFNCKQTLGHDTMYWYKQDSKKLLKIMFSYNNKQLIVNETVPRRFSPQSSDKAHLNLRIKSVEPEDSAVYLCASSPTASNSDYTFGSGTRLLVI.

As regards this clone: These gene names are mouse names. The read terminates 1 residue ahead of where the CDR3 ends, so the germline J gene completes it. This chain links TRBV31 with TRBJ2-7; TRBD1 matches at 7 bases. The ends lost 0 bases at V and 5 bases at J; junction bases unmatched: 4. From germline, CDR1 is GKSSPN and CDR2 SITVG. This CDR3 region has 13 residues. The chain's CDR3 is CAWSLRDRDEQYF. CDR3 bases read: TGTGCCTGGAGTCTACGGGACAGAGATGAACAGTAC.

As to this clone: Genes and germline are mouse. The CDR3 end falls 1 residue outside the read, so it is completed with the germline J gene. This sample also contains other DNA sequences that code for the same CDR3. The chain is built from TRBV20 and TRBJ1-1; tentative D call: TRBD1 (5 bases). V gave up 0 bases and J gave up 3 bases, with 8 bases separating them. Germline CDR1 GFQATS, CDR2 STVNSAI. The CDR3 extends over 13 amino acids. CDR3 bases read: TGTGGTGCTAGGGAGGGGGGAGACACAGAAGTCTTC. The encoded protein is CGAREGGDTEVF. The whole CDR3 is CGAREGGDTEVFF.

Note on this clone: Gene names are the mouse ones. Sequencing ends 1 residue short of the CDR3 end; the germline J gene provides the rest. The chain employs TRBV19 and TRBJ2-4; D uncertain. Trimming cost V 2 bases and J 3 bases, with 7 bases left between them. CDR3 size: 13 residues. The germline gives CDR1 FNHDT, CDR2 SITEND (reference sequence). The CDR3 spells CASSINRQNTLYF. The DNA read from the CDR3 is TGTGCCAGCAGTATTAACAGACAAAACACCTTGTAC. Full variable domain (remainder filled in from reference TRBV19 and TRBJ2-4): GGIITQTPKFLIGQEGQKLTLKCQQNFNHDTMYWYRQDSGKGLRLIYYSITENDLQKGDLSEGYDASREKKSSFSLTVTSAQKNEMAVFLCASSINRQNTLYFGAGTRLSVL.